The entry below describes one T cell receptor (beta chain). The antigen is unknown. The sample originates from a study of T cell clonotyping in hematopoietic cell transplantation. About the research overall: Recipient samples before transplant were obtained post-cytoreduction.

V lost 2 bases, J lost 11 bases, and 16 bases lay in between. Per germline, CDR1 SGHAT and CDR2 FQNNGV. The CDR3 covers 13 residues. TCRdb's copy holds only in-frame clones and misses some; the assay was immunoSEQ multiplex PCR. The sample has around 28,000 clones; approximately 77% are singletons. Time point here: recipient sample about 28 days before transplant, after cytoreduction. Study-level findings and limits: Recipient TCR diversity dropped after transplant; expanded clonotypes rose from day 30 to 180. At the given depth, recipient repertoires were over 95% de novo clonotypes. Higher Inverse Simpson Index values in graft donor and pretransplant recipient predicted broader posttransplant TCR diversity.

Sequenced here: peripheral blood mononuclear cells, sampled before stem cell transplant. This TCR derives from a man aged 35 to 55 with acute myeloid leukemia. Some clones in this sample may be carry-over from other donors' samples. V gene TRBV11-2 combines with J gene TRBJ2-7; D is perhaps TRBD1 or TRBD2 (6 bases each). The CDR3 DNA reads TGTGCCAGCAGCTTACCCACAGGGCGGGAAAAGTACTTC. Translating it yields CASSLPTGREKYF.